This T cell receptor beta chain is drawn from a study of blood T cell repertoires in COVID-19. Whole-study context: Whether acute or convalescent, the COVID-19 samples came from the United States, Italy and Spain.

TCRdb keeps only in-frame clones here, not all; method: immunoSEQ multiplex PCR. Of fewer than 200,000 clones detected, approximately 85% appear once; the ten largest clones hold 1% to 1.5%. The sequencing sample was made of peripheral blood. This TCR was sampled from a man in his sixties who had recovered from COVID-19.

As DNA, the CDR3 is TGCAGCGTTGAAGATGATAGACAGGGGGCGTACAATGAGCAGTTCTTC. The encoded protein is CSVEDDRQGAYNEQFF. J is TRBJ2-1 and V is TRBV29-1; 10 nucleotides agree with TRBD1. J was trimmed by 4 bases and V by 0 bases; bases with no gene match: 6. The V gene's germline CDR1 is SQVTM and CDR2 ANQGSEA. The CDR3 covers 16 residues.